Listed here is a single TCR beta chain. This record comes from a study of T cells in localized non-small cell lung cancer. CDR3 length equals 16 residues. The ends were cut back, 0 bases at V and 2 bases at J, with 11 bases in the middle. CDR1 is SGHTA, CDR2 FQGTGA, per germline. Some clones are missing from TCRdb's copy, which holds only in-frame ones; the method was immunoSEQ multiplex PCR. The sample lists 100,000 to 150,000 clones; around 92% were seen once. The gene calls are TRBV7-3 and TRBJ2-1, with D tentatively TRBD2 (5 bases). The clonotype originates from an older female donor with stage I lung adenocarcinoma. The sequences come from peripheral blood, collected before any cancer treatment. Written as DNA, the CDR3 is TGTGCCAGCAGCTTAACTGTGGGAGCAACCTACAATGAGCAGTTCTTC. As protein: CASSLTVGATYNEQFF.